One and the same sample provided the 8 T cell receptor beta chains below, sequenced in a study of blood T cells in healthy people across ages (dated by TCRdb to about 2015). The receptor library was made with 5' RACE. These reads were obtained on an Illumina HiSeq 2500. The second PCR ran for about 6 to 12 cycles and used a J-beta primer mix along with a sample-barcoded 5' primer. TCRdb reprocessing: public reads trimmed at Q25 with fastp, clones called with MiXCR, in-frame beta chains kept. Identical CDR3 protein sequences are pooled into one entry, listed with their most common genes and DNA. The sample table holds hundreds of thousands of distinct CDR3 sequences, of which 58% were seen once. The top ten hold roughly 20% of the sample. Material: blood. The receptors shown here come from a man in his thirties or forties in good health.

The genes are TRBV6-2 or TRBV6-3 and TRBJ2-7; the match to TRBD1 covers 8 bases. Trimming at V came to 7 bases and at J to 5 bases, leaving 7 bases not matched to a gene. There are 13 residues in the CDR3. CDR1 is MNHEY and CDR2 is SVGEGT in the germline V gene. DNA of the CDR3: TGTGCCAGCAACTCGGGACAGGTAGACGAGCAGTACTTC. As protein: CASNSGQVDEQYF.

This clonotype was observed a few times. Germline and junction disagree at one end, which may indicate a read error. The V gene is TRBV13, the J gene TRBJ2-1; 10 nucleotides align to TRBD1. The germline CDR1 and CDR2 sequences are PRHDT and FYEKMQ (reference sequence). The CDR3 covers 16 residues. The CDR3 protein is CVSRIPGTGDYNEQFF. CDR3 bases: TGTGTCAGCAGAATCCCCGGGACAGGGGACTACAATGAGCAGTTCTTC.

This clonotype was found a few times. This chain connects TRBV28 to TRBJ1-2; 8 nucleotides line up with TRBD1. CDR1 is MDHEN, CDR2 SYDVKM, per germline. This CDR3 is built from 12 residues. Losses at the gene ends were 9 bases for V and 4 bases for J; bases not matched to a gene: 4. In DNA, the CDR3 is TGTGCCAGTCACAGGGGGATCTATGGCTACACCTTC. This encodes CASHRGIYGYTF.

The DNA of the CDR3 is TGTGCCAGCAGTTACTCCTCCAGCGCCGTTGGTTTGGAGCAGTTCTTC. This codes for CASSYSSSAVGLEQFF. The chain employs TRBV6-5 and TRBJ2-1; D gene ambiguous. The CDR3 runs 16 residues. Trimming took 0 bases from V and 10 from J, leaving 19 bases between them. CDR1 is MNHEY, CDR2 SVGAGI, per germline.

The chain recombines TRBV15 with TRBJ2-5, with D possibly being TRBD1 or TRBD2 (6 bases each). Judging by the DNA end, TRBJ2-7 fits better; the J call may be wrong. From germline, CDR1 is LNHNV and CDR2 YYDKDF (reference sequence). This CDR3 contains 15 residues. Here the CDR3 reads CATSREGGSDYEQYF. The CDR3 DNA follows: TGTGCCACCAGCAGAGAAGGGGGGTCCGACTACGAGCAGTACTTC.

The chain carries TRBV7-2 and TRBJ2-7, with TRBD1 identical over 8 bases. CDR1 and CDR2 (germline): SGHTA, FQGNSA. CDR3 length: 15 residues. The V gene end was trimmed by 6 bases and the J gene end by 3 bases; junction bases not matched to a gene: 10. DNA for the CDR3: TGTGCCAGCAGAATTTCGACAGGGGATTTCTACGAGCAGTACTTC. It translates to CASRISTGDFYEQYF.

The rearrangement links TRBV9 to TRBJ2-1; 7 nucleotides match TRBD1. The CDR3 is 15 residues long. Trimming cost V 3 bases and J 7 bases; bases outside gene matches: 10. Germline assignment: CDR1 SGDLS and CDR2 YYNGEE. CDR3 in amino acids: CASSAPGQQGNEQFF. The DNA for the CDR3 is TGTGCCAGCAGCGCACCGGGACAGCAGGGTAATGAGCAGTTCTTC.

This clonotype occurred once. The chain carries TRBV15 and TRBJ1-4, with unresolved D. The V gene's germline CDR1 is LNHNV and CDR2 YYDKDF (reference sequence). The CDR3 is made up of 15 amino acids. V lost 4 bases to trimming and J lost 2 bases, with 11 bases between them. CDR3 nucleotides: TGTGCCACCAGCAACCGCATCAACACTAATGAAAAACTGTTTTTT. This codes for CATSNRINTNEKLFF.